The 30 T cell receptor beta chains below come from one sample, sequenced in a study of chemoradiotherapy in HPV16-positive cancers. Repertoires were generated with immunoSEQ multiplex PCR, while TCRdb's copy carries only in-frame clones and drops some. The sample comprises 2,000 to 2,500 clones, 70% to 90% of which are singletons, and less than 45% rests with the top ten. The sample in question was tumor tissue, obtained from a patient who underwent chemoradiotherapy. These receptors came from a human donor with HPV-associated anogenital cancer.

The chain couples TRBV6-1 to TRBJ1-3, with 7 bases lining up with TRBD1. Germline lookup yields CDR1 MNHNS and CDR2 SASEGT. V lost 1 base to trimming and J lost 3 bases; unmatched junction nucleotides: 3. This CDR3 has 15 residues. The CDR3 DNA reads TGTGCCAGCAGTGAAGATGCAGGGGGTGGAAACACCATATATTTT. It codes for CASSEDAGGGNTIYF.

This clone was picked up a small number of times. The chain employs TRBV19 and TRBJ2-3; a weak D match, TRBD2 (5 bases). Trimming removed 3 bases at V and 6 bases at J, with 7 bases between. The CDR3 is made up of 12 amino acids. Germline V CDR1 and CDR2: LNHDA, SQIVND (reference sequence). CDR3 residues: CASSIERDTQYF. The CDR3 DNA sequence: TGTGCCAGTAGTATCGAGCGGGATACGCAGTATTTT.

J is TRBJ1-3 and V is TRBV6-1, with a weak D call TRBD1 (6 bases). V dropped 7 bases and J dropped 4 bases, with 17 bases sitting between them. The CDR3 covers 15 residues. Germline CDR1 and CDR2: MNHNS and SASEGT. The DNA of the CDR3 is TGTGCCAGCAATACTTACAGGGAATCGGGAAACACCATATATTTT. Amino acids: CASNTYRESGNTIYF.

The CDR3: CASSLGRVDIDTQYF. The CDR3 nucleotides are TGTGCCAGCAGCTTGGGGAGAGTCGATATAGATACGCAGTATTTT. J is TRBJ2-3 and V is TRBV5-8; D is ambiguous. V lost 0 bases, J lost 5 bases, and 13 bases lay in between. The CDR3 runs 15 residues. CDR1 and CDR2 (germline): SGHTS, YDEGEE. Full variable domain (rest looked up from reference TRBV5-8 and TRBJ2-3): EAGVTQSPTHLIKTRGQQATLRCSPISGHTSVYWYQQALGLGLQFLLWYDEGEERNRGNFPPRFSGRQFPNYSSELNVNALELEDSALYLCASSLGRVDIDTQYFGPGTRLTVL.

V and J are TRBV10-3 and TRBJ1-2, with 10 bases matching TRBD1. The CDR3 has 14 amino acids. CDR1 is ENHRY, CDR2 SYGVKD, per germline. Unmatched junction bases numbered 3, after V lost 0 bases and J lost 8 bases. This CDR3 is CAISESTGGAGYTF. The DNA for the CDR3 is TGTGCCATCAGTGAGTCGACAGGGGGCGCCGGCTACACCTTC.

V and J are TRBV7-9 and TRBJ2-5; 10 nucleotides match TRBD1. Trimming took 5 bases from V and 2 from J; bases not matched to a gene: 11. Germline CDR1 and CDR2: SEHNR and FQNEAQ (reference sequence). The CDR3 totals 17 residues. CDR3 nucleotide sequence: TGTGCCAGCAGCCCAAAGGACAGGGGGAGAAAACAAGAGACCCAGTACTTC. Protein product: CASSPKDRGRKQETQYF. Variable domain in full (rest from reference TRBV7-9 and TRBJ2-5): DTGVSQNPRHKITKRGQNVTFRCDPISEHNRLYWYRQTLGQGPEFLTYFQNEAQLEKSRLLSDRFSAERPKGSFSTLEIQRTEQGDSAMYLCASSPKDRGRKQETQYFGPGTRLLVL.

The CDR3 coding sequence is TGTGCCAGCTCACCAAGTGAGGGTTATAATCAGCCCCAGCATTTT. Translating it yields CASSPSEGYNQPQHF. The V and J genes are TRBV18 and TRBJ1-5; D not certain. Germline CDR1 is KGHSH and CDR2 is LQKENI. The CDR3 length is 15 residues. The V and J ends lost 2 bases and 4 bases respectively, with 12 bases between them.

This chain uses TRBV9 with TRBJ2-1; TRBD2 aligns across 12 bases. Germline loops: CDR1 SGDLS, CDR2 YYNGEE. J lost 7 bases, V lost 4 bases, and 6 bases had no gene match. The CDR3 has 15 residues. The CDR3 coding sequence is TGTGCCAGCAGCAAGACTAGCGGGAGATCGAATGAGCAGTTCTTC. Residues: CASSKTSGRSNEQFF.

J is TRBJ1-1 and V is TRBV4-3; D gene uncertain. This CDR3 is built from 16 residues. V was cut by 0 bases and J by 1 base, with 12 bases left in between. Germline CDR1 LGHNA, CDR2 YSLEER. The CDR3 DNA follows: TGCGCCAGCAGCCAAGAATTAACAGAAACGAACACTGAAGCTTTCTTT. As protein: CASSQELTETNTEAFF.

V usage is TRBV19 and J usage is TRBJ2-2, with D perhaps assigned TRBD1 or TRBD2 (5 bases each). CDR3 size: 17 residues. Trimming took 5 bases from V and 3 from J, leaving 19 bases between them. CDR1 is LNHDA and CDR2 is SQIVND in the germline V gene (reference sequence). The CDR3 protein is CASSPLWAGRHTGELFF. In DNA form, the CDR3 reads TGTGCCAGTAGTCCTTTGTGGGCAGGGAGACACACCGGGGAGCTGTTTTTT.

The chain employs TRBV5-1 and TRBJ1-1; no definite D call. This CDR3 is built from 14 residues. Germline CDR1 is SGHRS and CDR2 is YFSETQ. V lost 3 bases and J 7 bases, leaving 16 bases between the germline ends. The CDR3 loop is CASSYPGGTNEAFF. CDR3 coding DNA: TGCGCCAGCAGCTACCCAGGCGGAACGAATGAAGCTTTCTTT.

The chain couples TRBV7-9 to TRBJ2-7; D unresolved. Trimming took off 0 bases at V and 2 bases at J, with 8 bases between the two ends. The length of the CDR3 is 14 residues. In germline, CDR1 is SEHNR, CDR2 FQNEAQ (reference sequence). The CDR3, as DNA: TGTGCCAGCAGCTTAGCCGAACCCCCCTACGAGCAGTACTTC. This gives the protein CASSLAEPPYEQYF.

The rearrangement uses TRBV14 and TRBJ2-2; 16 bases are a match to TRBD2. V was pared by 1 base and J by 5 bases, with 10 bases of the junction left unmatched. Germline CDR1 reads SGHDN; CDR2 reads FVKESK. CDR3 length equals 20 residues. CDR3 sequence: CASSQVAGLAGGPRTGELFF. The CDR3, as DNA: TGTGCCAGCAGCCAAGTGGCGGGACTAGCGGGAGGGCCGAGGACCGGGGAGCTGTTTTTT.

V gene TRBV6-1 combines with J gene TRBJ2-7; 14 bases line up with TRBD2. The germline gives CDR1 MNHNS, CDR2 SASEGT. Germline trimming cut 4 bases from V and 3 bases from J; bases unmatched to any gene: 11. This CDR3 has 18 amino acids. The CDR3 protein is CASSGRGTSGSVGYEQYF. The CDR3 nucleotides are TGTGCCAGCAGTGGCCGAGGGACTAGCGGGAGTGTAGGCTACGAGCAGTACTTC.

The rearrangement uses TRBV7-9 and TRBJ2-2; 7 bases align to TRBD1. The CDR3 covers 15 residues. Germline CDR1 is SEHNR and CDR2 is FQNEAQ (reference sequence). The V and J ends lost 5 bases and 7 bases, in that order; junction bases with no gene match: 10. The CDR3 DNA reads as TGTGCCAGCAGCACCGCGACAGGGTATAACGGGGAGCTGTTTTTT. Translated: CASSTATGYNGELFF.

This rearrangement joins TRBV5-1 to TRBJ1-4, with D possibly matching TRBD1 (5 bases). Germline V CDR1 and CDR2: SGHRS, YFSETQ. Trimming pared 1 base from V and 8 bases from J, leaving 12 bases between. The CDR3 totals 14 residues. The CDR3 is CASSLSQGKEKLFF. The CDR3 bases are TGCGCCAGCAGCTTGTCTCAGGGAAAAGAAAAACTGTTTTTT.

The CDR3, as DNA: TGTGCCTGGAGTGTAGGGCCCGATGAGCAGTTCTTC. Encoded protein: CAWSVGPDEQFF. This chain connects TRBV30 to TRBJ2-1; the D is unclear. Germline V gene lookup returns CDR1 GTSNPN and CDR2 SVGIG (reference sequence). With 0 bases removed from V and 8 bases from J, the gap between germline ends came to 8 bases. The CDR3 spans 12 residues.

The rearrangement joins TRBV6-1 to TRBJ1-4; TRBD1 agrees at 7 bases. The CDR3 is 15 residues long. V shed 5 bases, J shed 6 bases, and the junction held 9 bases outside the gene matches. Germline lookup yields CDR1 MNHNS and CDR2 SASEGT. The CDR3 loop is CASSTTGWFYEKLFF. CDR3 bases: TGTGCCAGCAGTACGACAGGGTGGTTTTATGAAAAACTGTTTTTT.

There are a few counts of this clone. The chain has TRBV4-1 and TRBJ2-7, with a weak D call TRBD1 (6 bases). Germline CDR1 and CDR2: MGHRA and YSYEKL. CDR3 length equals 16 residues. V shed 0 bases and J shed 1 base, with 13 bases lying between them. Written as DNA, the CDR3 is TGCGCCAGCAGCCAAGAAGGGACATTGGGGTCCTACGAGCAGTACTTC. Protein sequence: CASSQEGTLGSYEQYF.

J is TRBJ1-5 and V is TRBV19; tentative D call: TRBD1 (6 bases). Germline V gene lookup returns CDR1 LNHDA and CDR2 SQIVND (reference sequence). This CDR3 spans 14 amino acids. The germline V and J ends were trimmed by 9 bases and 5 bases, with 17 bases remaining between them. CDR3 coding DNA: TGTGCCAGCAACATTAGGGGGGCGGATCAGCCCCAGCATTTT. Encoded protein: CASNIRGADQPQHF.

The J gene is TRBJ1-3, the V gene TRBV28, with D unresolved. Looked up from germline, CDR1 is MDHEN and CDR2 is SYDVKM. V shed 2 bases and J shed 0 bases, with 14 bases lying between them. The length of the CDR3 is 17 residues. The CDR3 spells CASSLIPGLASGNTIYF. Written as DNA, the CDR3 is TGTGCCAGCAGTTTAATCCCTGGACTGGCCTCTGGAAACACCATATATTTT. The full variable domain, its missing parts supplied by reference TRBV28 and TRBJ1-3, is DVKVTQSSRYLVKRTGEKVFLECVQDMDHENMFWYRQDPGLGLRLIYFSYDVKMKEKGDIPEGYSVSREKKERFSLILESASTNQTSMYLCASSLIPGLASGNTIYFGEGSWLTVV.

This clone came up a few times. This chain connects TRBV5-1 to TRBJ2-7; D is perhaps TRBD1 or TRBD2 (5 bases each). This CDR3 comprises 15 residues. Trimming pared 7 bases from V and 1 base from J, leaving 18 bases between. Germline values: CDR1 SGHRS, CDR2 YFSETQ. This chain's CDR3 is CASHPGQGRSYEQYF. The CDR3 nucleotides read TGCGCCAGCCACCCGGGGCAGGGAAGGTCCTACGAGCAGTACTTC.

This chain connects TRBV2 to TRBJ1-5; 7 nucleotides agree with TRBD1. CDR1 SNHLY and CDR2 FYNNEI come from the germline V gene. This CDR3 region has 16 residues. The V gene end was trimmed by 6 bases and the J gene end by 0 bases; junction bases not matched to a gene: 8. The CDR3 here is CASSISTGDSNQPQHF. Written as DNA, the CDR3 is TGTGCCAGCAGCATATCTACAGGGGATAGCAATCAGCCCCAGCATTTT.

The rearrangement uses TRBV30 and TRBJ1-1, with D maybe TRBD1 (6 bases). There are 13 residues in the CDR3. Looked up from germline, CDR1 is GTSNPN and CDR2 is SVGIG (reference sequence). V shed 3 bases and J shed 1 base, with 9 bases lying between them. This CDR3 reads CAWRRTENTEAFF. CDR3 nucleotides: TGTGCCTGGAGAAGGACAGAGAACACTGAAGCTTTCTTT.

CDR3 residues: CASSLWLAAEAFF. The CDR3 bases are TGTGCCAGCAGTTTATGGTTAGCCGCTGAAGCTTTCTTT. J is TRBJ1-1 and V is TRBV28; D is ambiguous. The germline V gene encodes CDR1 MDHEN and CDR2 SYDVKM. Between the trimmed V and J ends, which lost 0 bases and 6 bases, there was a span of 8 bases. The CDR3 loop spans 13 amino acids.

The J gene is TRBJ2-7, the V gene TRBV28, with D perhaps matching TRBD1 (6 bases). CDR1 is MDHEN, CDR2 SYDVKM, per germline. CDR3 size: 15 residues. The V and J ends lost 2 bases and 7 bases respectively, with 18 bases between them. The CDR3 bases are TGTGCCAGCAGTTTAAAGCAGGGGATATTTAGAGAGCAGTACTTC. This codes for CASSLKQGIFREQYF. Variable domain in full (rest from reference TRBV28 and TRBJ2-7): DVKVTQSSRYLVKRTGEKVFLECVQDMDHENMFWYRQDPGLGLRLIYFSYDVKMKEKGDIPEGYSVSREKKERFSLILESASTNQTSMYLCASSLKQGIFREQYFGPGTRLTVT.

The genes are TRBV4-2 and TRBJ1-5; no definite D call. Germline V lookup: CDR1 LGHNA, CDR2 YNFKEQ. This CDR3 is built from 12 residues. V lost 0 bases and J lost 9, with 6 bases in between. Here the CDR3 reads CASSQEVWPQHF. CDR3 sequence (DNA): TGTGCCAGCAGCCAAGAAGTCTGGCCCCAGCATTTT.

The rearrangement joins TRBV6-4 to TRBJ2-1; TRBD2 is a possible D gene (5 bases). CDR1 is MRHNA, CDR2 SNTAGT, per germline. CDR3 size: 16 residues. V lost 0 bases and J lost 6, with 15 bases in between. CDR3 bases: TGTGCCAGCAGTGACTCGTCTAGCTCACCTAGCAATGAGCAGTTCTTC. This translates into CASSDSSSSPSNEQFF.

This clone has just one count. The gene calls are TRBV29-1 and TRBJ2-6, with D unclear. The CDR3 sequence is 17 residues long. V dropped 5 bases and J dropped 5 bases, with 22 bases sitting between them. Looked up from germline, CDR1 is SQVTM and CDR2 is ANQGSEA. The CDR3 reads CSVRTPLIQSRANVLTF. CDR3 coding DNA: TGCAGCGTTCGCACCCCACTAATACAAAGTCGGGCCAACGTCCTGACTTTC.

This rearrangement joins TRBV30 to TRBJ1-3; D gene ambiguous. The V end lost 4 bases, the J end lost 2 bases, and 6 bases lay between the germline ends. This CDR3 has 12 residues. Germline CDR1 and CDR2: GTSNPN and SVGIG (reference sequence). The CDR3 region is CAWKKTGNTIYF. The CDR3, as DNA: TGTGCCTGGAAAAAGACTGGAAACACCATATATTTT.